The 20 T cell receptor beta chains in this list originate from one sample, sequenced in a study of T cell repertoires in cytomegalovirus infection. MiXCR, run by TCRdb on the reads, gives a single entry per CDR3 protein. The sample records about 310,000 distinct CDR3 sequences, around a sixth being singletons. The sequenced sample consisted of PBMCs. Receptors originate from a human donor in good health (CMV status not recorded). Some clones in this sample may be carry-over from other donors' samples.

The sample holds a few counts of this clonotype. The chain has TRBV5-4 and TRBJ2-1; a possible D gene is TRBD2 (5 bases). V lost 4 bases and J lost 9, with 11 bases in between. The CDR3 loop spans 12 amino acids. Germline CDR1 SGHNT, CDR2 YYREEE (reference sequence). The CDR3 bases are TGTGCCAGCAGCCGGTACGGAGGTGAGCAGTTCTTC. Its translation is CASSRYGGEQFF.

In this sample, this clonotype turned up many times. The chain employs TRBV19 and TRBJ1-1, with 7 positions matching TRBD1. Trimming at V came to 5 bases and at J to 0 bases, leaving 3 bases not matched to a gene. The length of the CDR3 is 14 residues. CDR1 and CDR2 (germline): LNHDA, SQIVND (reference sequence). Here the CDR3 reads CASSLTGMNTEAFF. Here the CDR3 DNA reads TGTGCCAGTAGTTTGACAGGGATGAACACTGAAGCTTTCTTT.

The V call is TRBV20-1, the J call TRBJ2-1, with 9 positions matching TRBD2. Per germline, CDR1 DFQATT and CDR2 SNEGSKA (reference sequence). V trimming: 3 bases; J trimming: 7 bases; junction bases outside the gene matches: 4. This CDR3 is built from 13 residues. Written as DNA, the CDR3 is TGCAGTGCTAGTGGCGGGGGGGTTAATGAGCAGTTCTTC. Amino acid sequence: CSASGGGVNEQFF.

This clonotype showed up just a few times. The chain is built from TRBV6-2 or TRBV6-3 and TRBJ1-3; D is ambiguous. V dropped 0 bases and J dropped 3 bases, with 6 bases sitting between them. The length of the CDR3 is 14 residues. Germline V lookup: CDR1 MNHEY, CDR2 SVGEGT. CDR3 in amino acids: CASSYSRSGNTIYF. CDR3 DNA sequence: TGTGCCAGCAGTTACTCGAGGAGTGGAAACACCATATATTTT.

This clonotype was seen more than once but under ten times. This chain links TRBV28 with TRBJ1-4; D is perhaps TRBD1 (5 bases). The V gene lost 3 bases and the J gene lost 1 base, with 15 bases spanning the gap. This CDR3 is 17 amino acids long. Germline values: CDR1 MDHEN, CDR2 SYDVKM. The CDR3: CASSFYAGGGTNEKLFF. The CDR3 nucleotides read TGTGCCAGCAGTTTTTATGCGGGGGGAGGAACTAATGAAAAACTGTTTTTT.

The CDR3 region has the DNA TGCAGTGGGACAGGGGAGGACTATGGCTACACCTTC. It codes for CSGTGEDYGYTF. V and J are TRBV20-1 and TRBJ1-2, with 9 positions matching TRBD1. V trimming: 7 bases; J trimming: 3 bases; junction bases outside the gene matches: 3. Germline CDR1 reads DFQATT; CDR2 reads SNEGSKA (reference sequence). CDR3 length: 12 amino acids.

This clonotype was seen many times. The J gene is TRBJ2-5, the V gene TRBV7-8; D ambiguous. V lost 5 bases and J 5 bases, leaving 15 bases between the germline ends. Germline assignment: CDR1 SGHVS and CDR2 FQNEAQ. This CDR3 has 14 amino acids. CDR3 DNA sequence: TGTGCCAGCAGCACTATGCACAGTGGCGAGACCCAGTACTTC. This codes for CASSTMHSGETQYF.

This clonotype occurred many times. The V and J genes are TRBV7-2 and TRBJ2-1; TRBD1 matches at 8 bases. The V gene's germline CDR1 is SGHTA and CDR2 FQGNSA. Germline trimming cut 5 bases from V and 4 bases from J; bases unmatched to any gene: 7. CDR3 length equals 15 residues. CDR3 in DNA: TGTGCCAGCAGCCCGGACAGGGCTTCTTACAATGAGCAGTTCTTC. This gives the protein CASSPDRASYNEQFF.

In its sample, this clonotype was seen many times. The chain couples TRBV7-2 to TRBJ2-1, with TRBD2 identical over 9 bases. CDR3 size: 14 residues. Germline V gene lookup returns CDR1 SGHTA and CDR2 FQGNSA. Germline trimming cut 4 bases from V and 7 bases from J; bases unmatched to any gene: 5. CDR3 residues: CASSSSSGRNEQFF. The CDR3, as DNA: TGTGCCAGCAGCTCCTCCAGCGGGAGGAATGAGCAGTTCTTC.

The chain links TRBV20-1 to TRBJ1-2; 10 positions agree with TRBD1. The V and J ends lost 6 bases and 7 bases, in that order; junction bases with no gene match: 11. The CDR3 has 14 amino acids. CDR1 DFQATT and CDR2 SNEGSKA come from the germline V gene (reference sequence). CDR3 region: CSATAVGQGSGYTF. The CDR3, as DNA: TGCAGTGCCACGGCTGTGGGACAGGGGTCTGGCTACACCTTC.

This clonotype was detected ten times or more. The rearrangement joins TRBV11-2 to TRBJ2-2; D uncertain. The CDR3 length is 13 residues. Germline CDR1 and CDR2: SGHAT and FQNNGV. With 3 bases removed from V and 3 bases from J, the gap between germline ends came to 5 bases. The CDR3 here is CASSFSYTGELFF. The CDR3 DNA reads as TGTGCCAGCAGCTTTTCTTACACCGGGGAGCTGTTTTTT.

The rearrangement links TRBV2 to TRBJ1-2; 7 nucleotides agree with TRBD1. The length of the CDR3 is 17 residues. CDR1 SNHLY and CDR2 FYNNEI come from the germline V gene. V lost 7 bases, J lost 4 bases, and 18 bases stayed unmatched. CDR3: CASNPGPTLGQSYGYTF. CDR3 nucleotides: TGTGCCAGCAATCCCGGTCCAACCCTGGGACAGAGCTATGGCTACACCTTC. The full variable domain, its missing parts supplied by reference TRBV2 and TRBJ1-2, is EPEVTQTPSHQVTQMGQEVILRCVPISNHLYFYWYRQILGQKVEFLVSFYNNEISEKSEIFDDQFSVERPDGSNFTLKIRSTKLEDSAMYFCASNPGPTLGQSYGYTFGSGTRLTVV.

Many counts were recorded for this clonotype. The junction departs from the called germline gene at one end, perhaps through a read error. The chain has TRBV7-9 and TRBJ1-1; D unclear. The CDR3 runs 15 residues. The germline V gene encodes CDR1 SEHNR and CDR2 FQNEAQ (reference sequence). In DNA form, the CDR3 reads TGTGCCAGCAGCTTCGGCAGCGAGATGAACGCTGAAGCTTTCTTT. Translating it yields CASSFGSEMNAEAFF.

This clonotype was seen ten or more times. The V gene is TRBV7-6, the J gene TRBJ2-7; D may be TRBD1 or TRBD2 (5 bases each). Looked up from germline, CDR1 is SGHVS and CDR2 is FNYEAQ. The V and J ends lost 5 bases and 3 bases respectively, with 23 bases between them. This CDR3 comprises 17 residues. The DNA for the CDR3 is TGTGCCAGCAGCCCTAGGGACGGAGGACGGGGAAACTACGAGCAGTACTTC. It encodes CASSPRDGGRGNYEQYF.

This clonotype was detected ten times or more. The V and J genes are TRBV7-2 and TRBJ1-5; TRBD1 aligns across 10 bases. CDR3 length: 16 amino acids. Looked up from germline, CDR1 is SGHTA and CDR2 is FQGNSA. The V segment lost 1 base and the J segment 5 bases; nucleotides outside the gene matches: 5. CDR3 protein: CASSLVGTGAYQPQHF. For the CDR3, the DNA is TGTGCCAGCAGCTTAGTAGGGACAGGGGCATATCAGCCCCAGCATTTT.

There are a few counts of this clonotype. The rearrangement joins TRBV12-3 or TRBV12-4 to TRBJ2-1; D perhaps matches TRBD1 (6 bases). V shed 8 bases and J shed 8 bases, with 28 bases lying between them. This CDR3 is 17 amino acids long. CDR3: CASLFFYTGHGMDEQFF. The CDR3 DNA reads as TGTGCCAGCCTTTTCTTCTACACGGGACACGGTATGGATGAGCAGTTCTTC.

There are many counts of this clonotype. The chain is built from TRBV7-9 and TRBJ2-6; D is unclear. The CDR3 is 12 amino acids. V dropped 8 bases and J dropped 1 base, with 3 bases sitting between them. Germline CDR1 and CDR2: SEHNR and FQNEAQ (reference sequence). The CDR3 DNA follows: TGTGCCAGCGGGTCTGGGGCCAACGTCCTGACTTTC. It encodes CASGSGANVLTF.

This clonotype was seen a handful of times. The V gene is TRBV12-3 or TRBV12-4, the J gene TRBJ2-5; perhaps D is TRBD1 or TRBD2 (5 bases each). V was trimmed by 5 bases and J by 5 bases, leaving 9 bases between them. CDR3 length equals 12 residues. CDR3 sequence: CASSGGVETQYF. The CDR3 DNA is TGTGCCAGCAGTGGGGGAGTCGAGACCCAGTACTTC.

At least ten counts were recorded for this clonotype. The rearrangement links TRBV12-3 or TRBV12-4 to TRBJ2-5; 14 nucleotides match TRBD2. The CDR3 has 15 amino acids. V lost 6 bases to trimming and J lost 5 bases; unmatched junction nucleotides: 5. The CDR3 bases are TGTGCCAGCAGCCAGACTAGCGGGGGGGTCGAGACCCAGTACTTC. Its protein is CASSQTSGGVETQYF.

The sample holds one count of this clonotype. The chain uses TRBV20-1 and TRBJ1-5; D may be TRBD1 (6 bases). Germline assignment: CDR1 DFQATT and CDR2 SNEGSKA (reference sequence). This CDR3 is built from 14 residues. V lost 3 bases and J lost 7, with 16 bases in between. CDR3 nucleotide sequence: TGCAGTGCTAGTCGGGCCAGGGGCAGCCAGCCCCAGCATTTT. As protein: CSASRARGSQPQHF.